One and the same sample provided the 15 T cell receptor beta chains below, sequenced in a study of human T cells and chemical hapten exposure. TCRdb used MiXCR to reprocess the RACE reads, holding one entry per CDR3 protein. This sample has under 100,000 distinct CDR3 sequences, with about 10% found just once. Time point meaning: patch test 2, 6 weeks after DPC sensitization. Described treatment: therapeutic diphenylcyclopropenone sensitization with weekly scalp DPC. The specimen comprised whole blood, sampled in connection with sensitization to the hapten diphenylcyclopropenone (DPC). The receptor source for this set is a woman aged 40 to 50 with alopecia areata. Some clones in this sample may be carry-over from other donors' samples.

The chain joins TRBV20-1 to TRBJ1-5, with a tentative D call TRBD1 (6 bases). Looked up from germline, CDR1 is DFQATT and CDR2 is SNEGSKA (reference sequence). Between the trimmed V and J ends, which lost 3 bases and 5 bases, there was a span of 11 bases. CDR3 length: 13 amino acids. The CDR3 coding sequence is TGCAGTGCTAGGGCCAGGGGCGATCAGCCCCAGCATTTT. This encodes CSARARGDQPQHF.

The chain carries TRBV7-2 and TRBJ1-1; a possible D gene is TRBD1 (6 bases). The CDR3 runs to 15 residues. The V end lost 1 base, the J end lost 0 bases, and 9 bases lay between the germline ends. Germline CDR1 SGHTA, CDR2 FQGNSA. Here the CDR3 DNA reads TGTGCCAGCAGCTTAGATAGACAGGTGAACACTGAAGCTTTCTTT. This sequence encodes CASSLDRQVNTEAFF.

This clonotype was observed a handful of times. This chain connects TRBV3-1 to TRBJ1-2, with a tentative D call TRBD1 (6 bases). Trimming took 3 bases from V and 4 from J, leaving 18 bases between them. Germline V lookup: CDR1 LGHDT, CDR2 YNNKEL (reference sequence). This CDR3 region has 16 residues. CDR3 coding DNA: TGTGCCAGCAGCCAGGCCTTATGGGGGCTCACCTATGGCTACACCTTC. Its translation: CASSQALWGLTYGYTF.

V usage is TRBV20-1 and J usage is TRBJ2-4; TRBD1 agrees at 10 bases. The CDR3 has 14 amino acids. Trimming took 7 bases from V and 0 from J; bases not matched to a gene: 3. The germline CDR1 and CDR2 sequences are DFQATT and SNEGSKA (reference sequence). The CDR3 nucleotides are TGCAGTGGGACAGGGGGAATAGCCAAAAACATTCAGTACTTC. It encodes CSGTGGIAKNIQYF.

The chain combines TRBV3-1 with TRBJ2-2; 10 bases map to TRBD2. The V and J ends lost 3 bases and 5 bases, in that order; junction bases with no gene match: 6. The CDR3 contains 16 residues. Germline CDR1 reads LGHDT; CDR2 reads YNNKEL (reference sequence). In DNA, the CDR3 is TGTGCCAGCAGCCACAGGACTAGCGGCCAGACCGGGGAGCTGTTTTTT. Protein product: CASSHRTSGQTGELFF.

This clonotype was observed many times. The chain carries TRBV6-2 or TRBV6-3 and TRBJ2-5; TRBD1 agrees at 11 bases. Germline trimming cut 7 bases from V and 6 bases from J; bases unmatched to any gene: 4. The germline gives CDR1 MNHEY, CDR2 SVGEGT. CDR3 length equals 13 residues. CDR3 protein: CASNRDRGKTQYF. CDR3 nucleotide sequence: TGTGCCAGCAACAGGGACAGGGGGAAGACCCAGTACTTC.

The chain employs TRBV4-3 and TRBJ2-5; TRBD2 aligns across 8 bases. Unmatched junction bases numbered 11, after V lost 1 base and J lost 4 bases. The CDR3 is made up of 17 amino acids. Looked up from germline, CDR1 is LGHNA and CDR2 is YSLEER. The CDR3 coding sequence is TGCGCCAGCAGCCAAGGGTGGTCGGGAGGGGGAGGAGAGACCCAGTACTTC. Translation: CASSQGWSGGGGETQYF.

As DNA, the CDR3 is TGTGCCAGCAGCCAAAACTACTATGGCTACACCTTC. This codes for CASSQNYYGYTF. The rearrangement joins TRBV7-2 to TRBJ1-2; D gene uncertain. This CDR3 has 12 residues. The ends were cut back, 5 bases at V and 3 bases at J, with 7 bases in the middle. Germline CDR1 SGHTA, CDR2 FQGNSA.

The chain is built from TRBV12-3 or TRBV12-4 and TRBJ2-7; D may be TRBD1 or TRBD2 (6 bases each). CDR3 length: 14 residues. Trimming removed 8 bases from V and 3 bases from J, with 17 bases in between. The CDR3 spells CASSPAGHSYEQYF. The CDR3 nucleotides read TGTGCCAGCTCACCGGCGGGACACAGCTACGAGCAGTACTTC.

This clonotype was seen repeatedly, ten times or more. The chain uses TRBV19 and TRBJ2-4, with D perhaps matching TRBD2 (5 bases). In germline, CDR1 is LNHDA, CDR2 SQIVND (reference sequence). The ends were cut back, 3 bases at V and 7 bases at J, with 16 bases in the middle. The CDR3 consists of 15 residues. The CDR3 sequence is CASSIRGPARNIQYF. The DNA of the CDR3 is TGTGCCAGTAGTATTCGGGGTCCCGCACGGAACATTCAGTACTTC.

This clonotype was recorded only once. The genes are TRBV7-9 and TRBJ2-1, with TRBD2 as a possible D gene (6 bases). The CDR3 extends over 14 amino acids. The ends were cut back, 2 bases at V and 9 bases at J, with 14 bases in the middle. The germline CDR1 and CDR2 sequences are SEHNR and FQNEAQ (reference sequence). CDR3 nucleotide sequence: TGTGCCAGCAGCTTAAACGGGGGTCTAGGTGAGCAGTTCTTC. Protein sequence: CASSLNGGLGEQFF.

This clonotype showed up just a few times. The chain links TRBV6-5 to TRBJ1-2; D possibly corresponds to TRBD1 (5 bases). CDR1 is MNHEY, CDR2 SVGAGI, per germline. V lost 7 bases and J 8 bases, leaving 17 bases between the germline ends. This CDR3 is 13 amino acids long. The CDR3 spells CASTPGTSTGYTF. CDR3 DNA: TGTGCCAGCACCCCGGGGACCTCGACCGGCTACACCTTC.

This clonotype was seen only a few times. The gene calls are TRBV5-1 and TRBJ2-3; 9 bases map to TRBD2. The CDR3 covers 14 residues. Germline lookup yields CDR1 SGHRS and CDR2 YFSETQ. V shed 4 bases and J 5 bases; nucleotides not matched to a gene: 5. The CDR3 DNA reads as TGCGCCAGCAGCGCGGGACTAGCAGGAGATACGCAGTATTTT. Protein: CASSAGLAGDTQYF.

J is TRBJ1-1 and V is TRBV30; D remains ambiguous. The CDR3 sequence is 12 residues long. V dropped 5 bases and J dropped 3 bases, with 10 bases sitting between them. Germline V gene data show CDR1 as GTSNPN and CDR2 as SVGIG (reference sequence). As DNA, the CDR3 is TGTGCCTGGGTTGGGAACGACACTGAAGCTTTCTTT. Translation gives CAWVGNDTEAFF.

In its sample, this clonotype was seen many times. The V gene is TRBV12-3 or TRBV12-4, the J gene TRBJ2-7, with unresolved D. The germline V and J ends were trimmed by 6 bases and 6 bases, with 15 bases remaining between them. The CDR3 contains 13 residues. Here the CDR3 DNA reads TGTGCCAGCAGCCTACTTATCGGTCGCGAGCAGTACTTC. This sequence encodes CASSLLIGREQYF.